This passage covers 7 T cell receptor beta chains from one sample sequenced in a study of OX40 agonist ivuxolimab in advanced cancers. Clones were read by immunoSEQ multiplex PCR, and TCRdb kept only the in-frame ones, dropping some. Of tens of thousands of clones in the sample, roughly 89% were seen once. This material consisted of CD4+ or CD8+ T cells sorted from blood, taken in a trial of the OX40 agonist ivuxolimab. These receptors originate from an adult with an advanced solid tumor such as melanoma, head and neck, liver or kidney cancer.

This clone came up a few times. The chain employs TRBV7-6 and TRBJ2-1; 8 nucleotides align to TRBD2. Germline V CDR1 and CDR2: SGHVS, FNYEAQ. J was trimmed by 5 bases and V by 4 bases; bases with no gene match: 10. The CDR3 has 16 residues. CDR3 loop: CASSWGQAGEHNEQFF. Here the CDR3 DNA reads TGTGCCAGCAGCTGGGGTCAAGCGGGAGAACACAATGAGCAGTTCTTC. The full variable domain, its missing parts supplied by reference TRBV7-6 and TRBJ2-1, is GAGVSQSPRYKVTKRGQDVALRCDPISGHVSLYWYRQALGQGPEFLTYFNYEAQQDKSGLPNDRFSAERPEGSISTLTIQRTEQRDSAMYRCASSWGQAGEHNEQFFGPGTRLTVL.

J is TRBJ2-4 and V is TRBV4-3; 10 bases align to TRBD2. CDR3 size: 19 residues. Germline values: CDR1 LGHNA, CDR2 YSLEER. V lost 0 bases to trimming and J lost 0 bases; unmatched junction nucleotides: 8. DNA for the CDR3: TGCGCCAGCAGCCAAGATCCAGCGGGGGGGCCTTTAGCCAAAAACATTCAGTACTTC. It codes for CASSQDPAGGPLAKNIQYF.

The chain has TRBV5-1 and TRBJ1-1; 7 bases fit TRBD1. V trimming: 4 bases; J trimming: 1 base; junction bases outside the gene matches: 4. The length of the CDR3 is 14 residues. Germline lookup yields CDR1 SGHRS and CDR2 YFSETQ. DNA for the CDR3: TGCGCCAGCAGCGCTGGGACAGAGAACACTGAAGCTTTCTTT. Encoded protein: CASSAGTENTEAFF.

The CDR3 DNA reads TGTGCCAGCAGTAACTGGGTCGGGGAGACCCAGTACTTC. The encoded protein is CASSNWVGETQYF. J is TRBJ2-5 and V is TRBV2; no firm D call. The CDR3 covers 13 residues. V was cut by 5 bases and J by 5 bases, with 12 bases left in between. The germline V gene has CDR1 SNHLY and CDR2 FYNNEI.

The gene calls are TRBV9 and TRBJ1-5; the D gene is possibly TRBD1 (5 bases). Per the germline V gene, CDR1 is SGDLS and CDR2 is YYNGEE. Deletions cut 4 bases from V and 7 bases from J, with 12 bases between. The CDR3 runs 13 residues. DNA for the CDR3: TGTGCCAGCAGCTTAGGAGACAGCCAGCCCCAGCATTTT. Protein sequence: CASSLGDSQPQHF.

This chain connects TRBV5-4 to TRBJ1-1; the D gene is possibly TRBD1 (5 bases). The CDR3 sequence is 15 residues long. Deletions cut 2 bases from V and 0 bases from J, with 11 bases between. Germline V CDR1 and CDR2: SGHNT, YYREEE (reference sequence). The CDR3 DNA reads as TGTGCCAGCAGCTTTATTGGGGGATTGAACACTGAAGCTTTCTTT. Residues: CASSFIGGLNTEAFF.

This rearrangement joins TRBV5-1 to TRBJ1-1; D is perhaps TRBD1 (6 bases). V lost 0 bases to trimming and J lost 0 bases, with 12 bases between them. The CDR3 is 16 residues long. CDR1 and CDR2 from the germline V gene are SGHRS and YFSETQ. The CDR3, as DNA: TGCGCCAGCAGCTTGGCAGGGGTGGCCATGAACACTGAAGCTTTCTTT. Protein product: CASSLAGVAMNTEAFF.